The clone carrying this T cell receptor (beta chain) occurred many times. The antigen remains undetermined. The sample originates from a study of breast tumors, draining lymph nodes, adjacent tissues. Study observations and caveats: Tumor repertoires ranked between lymph nodes and nontumor tissue in diversity, with V and J gene preferences.

From the multiplex PCR reads, TCRdb called clonotypes with MiXCR, one entry per CDR3 protein. The table lists approximately 130,000 distinct CDR3 sequences, about 20% of them singletons. The lymph nodes were axillary draining lymph nodes from breast cancer patients. Germline loops: CDR1 MNHEY, CDR2 SVGAGI. The length of the CDR3 is 14 residues. V lost 10 bases, J lost 6 bases, and 18 bases lay in between. The sequence was obtained from a female donor with breast cancer. Some clones in this sample may be carry-over from other donors' samples. The sample comprised axillary lymph node tissue. V gene TRBV6-5 combines with J gene TRBJ2-2; TRBD2 is a possible D gene (6 bases). The CDR3 sequence is CATRVGGGSGELFF. The CDR3, as DNA: TGTGCCACCCGGGTTGGGGGAGGATCCGGGGAGCTGTTTTTT.